This T cell receptor beta chain stems from a study of identical twins' blood T cells. About the study: Six alpha and about 6 beta libraries together yielded tens of millions of reads.

Sample barcodes were added at both library ends during cDNA synthesis. Via MiXCR, TCRdb re-called the 5' RACE reads, giving one row per CDR3 protein. The data hold a few hundred thousand distinct CDR3 sequences, with roughly 30% observed a single time. CDR1 is SQVTM, CDR2 ANQGSEA, per germline. Trimming removed 5 bases from V and 4 bases from J, with 8 bases in between. This CDR3 is 11 amino acids long. The study, taken as a whole, reports: Twins shared about as many clonotypes as their cloneset sizes predicted.

On this clonotype: As yet, its antigen is unknown.

This receptor was obtained from a woman aged 18 to 55 in good health. The rearrangement links TRBV29-1 to TRBJ1-1, with a tentative D call TRBD1 (5 bases). Specimen: PBMCs. The CDR3 spells CSVSGSTEAFF. As DNA, the CDR3 is TGCAGCGTTTCAGGGTCCACTGAAGCTTTCTTT. Filled out from reference TRBV29-1 and TRBJ1-1, the complete variable domain reads SAVISQKPSRDICQRGTSLTIQCQVDSQVTMMFWYRQQPGQSLTLIATANQGSEATYESGFVIDKFPISRPNLTFSTLTVSNMSPEDSSIYLCSVSGSTEAFFGQGTRLTVV.